This entry is about one TCR beta chain. Its target is unknown. The sample is drawn from a study of CD8 T cells in ankylosing spondylitis. V was trimmed by 2 bases and J by 4 bases, leaving 17 bases between them. The germline V gene encodes CDR1 SGDLS and CDR2 YYNGEE. This CDR3 contains 16 residues. The authors made TCR beta libraries by quantitative 5'-RACE with molecular barcodes. TCRdb reanalysed the 5' RACE reads using MiXCR and keeps one entry per CDR3 protein. The sample shows roughly 150,000 distinct CDR3 sequences, roughly 34% of them seen only once. The study's findings and limits: Within matched ankylosing spondylitis synovial fluid, disease-linked clones were reportedly significantly enriched. Apparently characteristic of ankylosing spondylitis blood was a TCR beta motif (about eight highly homologous variants).

The sequenced sample was synovial fluid, either unsorted or a sorted T cell fraction (not recorded which). The source is a male donor with ankylosing spondylitis. J is TRBJ2-3 and V is TRBV9, with D possibly being TRBD1 or TRBD2 (6 bases each). As DNA, the CDR3 is TGTGCCAGCAGCGTCCCACTAGCCAGGGGTGCAGATACGCAGTATTTT. Translation: CASSVPLARGADTQYF.